This is a list of T cell receptor beta chains from one sample in a study of T-cell memory formation after mild COVID-19. MiXCR was run by TCRdb on the 5' RACE reads, yielding one entry per CDR3 protein. There are about half a million distinct CDR3 sequences in the sample; about 20% occur only once, and 9% to 15% lies in the top ten. Sequenced: PBMCs or a T cell subset sorted from them (not recorded which). These receptors came from an adult woman who had mild COVID-19 (a few samples of this study predate the infection). Cell type and time point are not known. Both conserved end residues are trimmed from each CDR3. Each record gives: V gene, J gene, CDR3 protein.

>TRBV7-2|TRBJ2-1
ASSILGPGTGENEQF
>TRBV5-5|TRBJ2-3
ASSSLGVSGGPSSTDTQY
>TRBV7-6|TRBJ2-7
ASSDPGTATYEQY
>TRBV2|TRBJ1-5
ASRETKGGGPQH
>TRBV5-1|TRBJ2-1
ASSWGRGGKGNEQF
>TRBV6-2/TRBV6-3|TRBJ2-4
ASSYPLVAGSGPERNIQY
>TRBV7-2|TRBJ2-3
ASSPRVTGDRTDTQY
>TRBV19|TRBJ2-5
ASSIQRGYQETQY
>TRBV2|TRBJ1-2
ASLHGNYGYT
>TRBV7-2|TRBJ1-1
ASSLEQGAGVAF
>TRBV9|TRBJ1-4
ASSGGQGRTNEKLF
>TRBV7-6|TRBJ2-2
ASSLVEYTGELF
>TRBV7-6|TRBJ2-7
ASSLAARDYEQY
>TRBV10-3|TRBJ2-7
AISESNYEQY
>TRBV12-3/TRBV12-4|TRBJ1-1
ASRPPSSGGPNTEAF
>TRBV12-3/TRBV12-4|TRBJ2-7
ASSFSGRNKNEQY
>TRBV3-1|TRBJ1-5
ASSQGPGQASNQPQH
>TRBV7-9|TRBJ1-4
ASSSKVGARNEKLF
>TRBV12-1|TRBJ1-1
ASRPPRDRYLWGSSTEAF
>TRBV7-9|TRBJ2-3
ASSFEREGHLDTQY
>TRBV7-9|TRBJ1-5
ASSLEGTYSNQPQH
>TRBV12-3/TRBV12-4|TRBJ1-2
ASSSTGGGYGYT
>TRBV25-1|TRBJ1-5
ASSESSRRQPQH
>TRBV5-1|TRBJ1-2
ASSFTAIDGYT
>TRBV15|TRBJ2-7
ATSRGPYEQY
>TRBV14|TRBJ1-2
ASSVVASYGYT
>TRBV7-9|TRBJ2-1
ASSLARRGLATDEQF
>TRBV12-3/TRBV12-4|TRBJ1-1
ASSLQGGLGYTEAF
>TRBV27|TRBJ1-1
ASSKGVTTEAF
>TRBV6-6|TRBJ1-5
ASSFSRGNNQPQH
>TRBV7-7|TRBJ2-5
ASSLTGSRETQY
>TRBV5-1|TRBJ2-7
ASSLERNEQY
>TRBV5-1|TRBJ1-2
ASSSGLNANYGYT
>TRBV6-6|TRBJ2-7
ASTPLGATYEQY
>TRBV12-3/TRBV12-4|TRBJ2-7
ASSLAHGRSSYEQY
>TRBV3-1|TRBJ2-5
ASSRSPQTSRYYQETQY
>TRBV12-3/TRBV12-4|TRBJ2-5
ASSGVGDPSPPETQY
>TRBV3-1|TRBJ1-2
ASSQTWDSSGGYT
>TRBV12-3/TRBV12-4|TRBJ1-1
ASSYGGGTEAF
>TRBV20-1|TRBJ2-1
SARGAGIYNEQF
>TRBV12-3/TRBV12-4|TRBJ1-5
ASSLGGNTNQPQH
>TRBV7-2|TRBJ2-1
ASSLHGNEQF
>TRBV7-3|TRBJ2-1
ASSLATSGRNEQF
>TRBV24-1|TRBJ2-1
ATVGGISYNEQF
>TRBV24-1|TRBJ1-2
ATSDASEGFGYT
>TRBV7-6|TRBJ2-1
ASSLGSLAVNEQF
>TRBV4-1|TRBJ2-5
ASSQDIGGGQKTQY